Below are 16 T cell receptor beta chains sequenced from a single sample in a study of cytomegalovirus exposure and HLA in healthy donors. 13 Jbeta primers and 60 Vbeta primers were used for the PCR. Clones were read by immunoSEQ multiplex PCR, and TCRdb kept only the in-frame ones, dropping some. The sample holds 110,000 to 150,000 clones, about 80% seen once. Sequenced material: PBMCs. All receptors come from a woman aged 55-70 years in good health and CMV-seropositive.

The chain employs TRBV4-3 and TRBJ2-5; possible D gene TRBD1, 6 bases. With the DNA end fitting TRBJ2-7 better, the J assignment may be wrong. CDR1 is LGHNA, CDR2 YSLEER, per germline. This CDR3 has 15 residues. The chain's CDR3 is CASSLHREFPYEQYF. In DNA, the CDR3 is TGCGCCAGCAGCCTCCACAGGGAATTCCCCTACGAGCAGTACTTC.

The CDR3 nucleotides read TGTGCCAGCAGCCAAGGACAGCCCAATCAGCCCCAGCATTTT. As protein: CASSQGQPNQPQHF. This rearrangement joins TRBV7-2 to TRBJ1-5; the D gene is possibly TRBD1 (6 bases). The ends were cut back, 5 bases at V and 3 bases at J, with 11 bases in the middle. The CDR3 has 14 amino acids. Germline V gene sequence: CDR1 SGHTA, CDR2 FQGNSA. The whole variable domain, remainder taken from reference TRBV7-2 and TRBJ1-5, is GAGVSQSPSNKVTEKGKDVELRCDPISGHTALYWYRQSLGQGLEFLIYFQGNSAPDKSGLPSDRFSAERTGGSVSTLTIQRTQQEDSAVYLCASSQGQPNQPQHFGDGTRLSIL.

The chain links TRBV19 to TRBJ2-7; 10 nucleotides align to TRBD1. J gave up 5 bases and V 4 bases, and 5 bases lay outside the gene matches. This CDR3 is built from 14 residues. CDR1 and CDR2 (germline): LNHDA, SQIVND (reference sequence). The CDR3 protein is CASSTTGGGHEQYF. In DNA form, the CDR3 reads TGTGCCAGTAGTACGACAGGGGGCGGCCACGAGCAGTACTTC.

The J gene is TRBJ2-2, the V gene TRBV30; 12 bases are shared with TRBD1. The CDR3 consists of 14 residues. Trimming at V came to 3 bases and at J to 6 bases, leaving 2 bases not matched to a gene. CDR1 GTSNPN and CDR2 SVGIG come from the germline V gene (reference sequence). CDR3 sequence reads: CAWRGQGAPGELFF. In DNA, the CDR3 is TGTGCCTGGAGGGGACAGGGGGCGCCCGGGGAGCTGTTTTTT.

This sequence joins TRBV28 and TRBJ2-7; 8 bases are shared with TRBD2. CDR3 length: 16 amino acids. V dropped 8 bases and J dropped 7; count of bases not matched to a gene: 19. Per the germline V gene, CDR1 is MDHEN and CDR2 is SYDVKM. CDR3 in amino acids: CASPREATSEEREQYF. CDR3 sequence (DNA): TGTGCCAGCCCTCGCGAGGCGACTAGCGAGGAACGGGAGCAGTACTTC.

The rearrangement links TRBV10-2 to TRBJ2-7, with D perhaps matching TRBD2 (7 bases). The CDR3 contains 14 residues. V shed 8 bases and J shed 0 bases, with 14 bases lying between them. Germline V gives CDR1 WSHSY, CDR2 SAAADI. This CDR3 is CASGGDTVSYEQYF. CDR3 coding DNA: TGCGCCAGCGGGGGGGACACCGTCTCCTACGAGCAGTACTTC.

CDR3 DNA: TGTGCCAGCAATTACAGGGTTGCCACTGAAGCTTTCTTT. This encodes CASNYRVATEAFF. The chain is built from TRBV11-2 and TRBJ1-1, with D possibly matching TRBD1 (6 bases). There are 13 residues in the CDR3. Trimming removed 7 bases from V and 4 bases from J, with 13 bases in between. Germline CDR1 and CDR2: SGHAT and FQNNGV.

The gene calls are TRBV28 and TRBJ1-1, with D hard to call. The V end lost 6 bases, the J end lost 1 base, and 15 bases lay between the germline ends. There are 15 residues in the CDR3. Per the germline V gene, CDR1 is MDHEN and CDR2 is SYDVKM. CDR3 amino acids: CASSPQTFRNTEAFF. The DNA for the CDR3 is TGTGCCAGCAGCCCCCAGACTTTTCGGAACACTGAAGCTTTCTTT.

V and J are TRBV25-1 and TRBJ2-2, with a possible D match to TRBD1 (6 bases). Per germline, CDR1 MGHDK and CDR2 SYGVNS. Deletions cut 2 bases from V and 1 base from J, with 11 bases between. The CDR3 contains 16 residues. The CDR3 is CASSEIHRENTGELFF. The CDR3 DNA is TGTGCCAGCAGTGAAATTCACAGGGAGAACACCGGGGAGCTGTTTTTT.

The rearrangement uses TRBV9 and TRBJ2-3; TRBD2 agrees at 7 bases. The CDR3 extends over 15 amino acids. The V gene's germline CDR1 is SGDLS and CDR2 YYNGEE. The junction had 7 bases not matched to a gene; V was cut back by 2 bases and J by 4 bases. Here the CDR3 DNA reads TGTGCCAGCAGCGTTAGCGGGCGGGCGGCAGATACGCAGTATTTT. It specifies CASSVSGRAADTQYF.

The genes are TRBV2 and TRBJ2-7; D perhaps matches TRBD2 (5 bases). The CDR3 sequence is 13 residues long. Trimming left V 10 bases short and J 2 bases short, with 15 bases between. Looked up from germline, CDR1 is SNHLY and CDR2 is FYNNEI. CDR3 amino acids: CATAEGAAYEQYF. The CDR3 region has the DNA TGTGCCACCGCAGAAGGAGCGGCCTACGAGCAGTACTTC.

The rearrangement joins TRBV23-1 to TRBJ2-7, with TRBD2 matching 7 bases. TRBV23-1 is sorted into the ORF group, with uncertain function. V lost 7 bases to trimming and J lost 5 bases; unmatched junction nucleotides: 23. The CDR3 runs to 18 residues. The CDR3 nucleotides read TGCGCCAGCAACAGATACGCACTAAGCGGGAAGAATGTCCACGAGCAGTACTTC. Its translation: CASNRYALSGKNVHEQYF.

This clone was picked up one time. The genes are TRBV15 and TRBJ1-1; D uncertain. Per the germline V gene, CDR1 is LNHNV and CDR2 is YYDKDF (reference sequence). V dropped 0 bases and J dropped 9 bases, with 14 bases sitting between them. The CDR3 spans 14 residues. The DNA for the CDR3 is TGTGCCACCAGCAGAGATCGGGTAACCGAGAAAGCTTTCTTT. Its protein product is CATSRDRVTEKAFF.

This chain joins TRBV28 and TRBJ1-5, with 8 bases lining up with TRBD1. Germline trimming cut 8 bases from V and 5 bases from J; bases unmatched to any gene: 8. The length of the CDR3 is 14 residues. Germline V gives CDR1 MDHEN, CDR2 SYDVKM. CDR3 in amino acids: CASGRQGAYQPQHF. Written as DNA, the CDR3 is TGTGCCAGCGGACGTCAGGGGGCTTATCAGCCCCAGCATTTT.

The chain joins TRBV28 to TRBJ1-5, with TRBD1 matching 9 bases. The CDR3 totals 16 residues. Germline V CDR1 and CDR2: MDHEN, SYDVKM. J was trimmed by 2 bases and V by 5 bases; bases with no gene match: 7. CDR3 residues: CASSQKTGGGNQPQHF. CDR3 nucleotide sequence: TGTGCCAGCAGTCAAAAAACAGGGGGCGGCAATCAGCCCCAGCATTTT.

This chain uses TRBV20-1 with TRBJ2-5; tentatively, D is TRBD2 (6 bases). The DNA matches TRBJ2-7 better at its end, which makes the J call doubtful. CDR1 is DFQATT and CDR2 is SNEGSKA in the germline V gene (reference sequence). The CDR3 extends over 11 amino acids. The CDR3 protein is CSARLVNEQYF. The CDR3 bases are TGCAGTGCTCGACTAGTCAACGAGCAGTACTTC.